What follows are 2 T cell receptor beta chains derived from one specimen sequenced in a study of CD8+CD57+ T cells in acquired aplastic anemia. TCR beta VDJ and CDR3 profiles were obtained from a genomic DNA template. TCRdb re-derived calls from the reads in MiXCR, one entry per CDR3 protein. Of about 160,000 distinct CDR3 sequences in the sample, roughly 48% were seen once. Patients chosen for sequencing had CD8+CD57+ cells that had expanded, as shown by flow cytometry. The specimen was sorted CD4+, CD8+, or CD8+CD57+ T cells (not recorded which) from PBMCs. The source of these receptors is a human donor with aplastic anemia.

This clonotype was counted at least ten times. The chain employs TRBV20-1 and TRBJ1-1, with 7 nucleotides matching TRBD1. The V and J ends lost 6 bases and 1 base, in that order; junction bases with no gene match: 11. CDR3 length: 15 residues. Germline V CDR1 and CDR2: DFQATT, SNEGSKA (reference sequence). CDR3 residues: CSAWDRAKGNTEAFF. The CDR3, as DNA: TGCAGTGCCTGGGACAGAGCAAAAGGGAACACTGAAGCTTTCTTT.

This clonotype was detected a few times. A read error may explain this, as a much larger clone is one base away. This sequence joins TRBV13 and TRBJ2-7; D is uncertain. This CDR3 is built from 13 residues. Looked up from germline, CDR1 is PRHDT and CDR2 is FYEKMQ (reference sequence). Trimming shortened V by 5 bases and J by 9 bases, and 17 bases separated the two germline ends. The CDR3 DNA sequence: TGTGCCAGCAGCATCGGACCCAGCGCCGGGCAGTACTTC. It is translated as CASSIGPSAGQYF.